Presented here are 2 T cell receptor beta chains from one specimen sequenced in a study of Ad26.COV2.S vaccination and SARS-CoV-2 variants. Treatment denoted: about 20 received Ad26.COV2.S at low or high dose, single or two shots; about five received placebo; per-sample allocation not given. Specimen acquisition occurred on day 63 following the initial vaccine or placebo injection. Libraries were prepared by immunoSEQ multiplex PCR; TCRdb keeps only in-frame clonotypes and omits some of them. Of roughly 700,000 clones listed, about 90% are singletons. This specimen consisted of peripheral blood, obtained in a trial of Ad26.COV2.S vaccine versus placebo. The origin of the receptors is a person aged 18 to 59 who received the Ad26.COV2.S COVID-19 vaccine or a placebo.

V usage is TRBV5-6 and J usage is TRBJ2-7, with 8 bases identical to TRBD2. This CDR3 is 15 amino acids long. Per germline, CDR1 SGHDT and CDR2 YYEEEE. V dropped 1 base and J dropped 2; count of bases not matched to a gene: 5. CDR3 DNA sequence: TGTGCCAGCAGCTTGTCGAGCGGGAGCCCCTACGAGCAGTACTTC. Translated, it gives CASSLSSGSPYEQYF.

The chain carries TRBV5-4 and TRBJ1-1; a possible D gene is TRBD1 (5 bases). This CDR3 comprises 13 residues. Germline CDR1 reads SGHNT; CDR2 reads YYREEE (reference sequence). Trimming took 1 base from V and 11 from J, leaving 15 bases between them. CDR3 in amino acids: CASSLTVAGMAFF. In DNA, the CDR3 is TGTGCCAGCAGCTTGACGGTGGCAGGGATGGCTTTCTTT.